Below, 30 T cell receptor beta chains from the same sample are listed, as sequenced in a study of molecular identifiers for immune sequencing clone quantification. Via MiXCR, TCRdb re-called the PCR reads, giving one row per CDR3 protein. The table includes 85,000 to 95,000 distinct CDR3 sequences, around 20% detected once. The sequenced sample consisted of naive CD8+ T cells from blood, with Jurkat cell RNA spiked in. Stated subset: FACS-sorted CD8+CD4-CCR7+CD45RA+ naive T cells. All receptors come from a human donor in good health. Some libraries in this study had Jurkat cell RNA spiked in.

This clonotype was picked up many times. This chain connects TRBV20-1 to TRBJ2-3; D gene unclear. Germline assignment: CDR1 DFQATT and CDR2 SNEGSKA (reference sequence). The V and J ends lost 6 bases and 6 bases respectively, with 7 bases between them. The CDR3 sequence is 10 residues long. The CDR3 sequence: CSAILDTQYF. The DNA of the CDR3 is TGCAGTGCCATTCTGGATACGCAGTATTTT.

As for this clonotype: This may stem from a read error, because a much larger clone lies one nucleotide away. The chain links TRBV9 to TRBJ2-3; 10 bases map to TRBD2. CDR1 SGDLS and CDR2 YYNGEE come from the germline V gene. The CDR3 is 17 residues long. The CDR3 region is CASGVPSGGETTDTQYF. The CDR3 bases are TGTGCCAGCGGCGTGCCTAGCGGGGGCGAGACCACAGATACGCAGTATTTT.

This clonotype was counted ten times or more. The chain uses TRBV10-2 and TRBJ2-3; 7 bases agree with TRBD2. Germline lookup yields CDR1 WSHSY and CDR2 SAAADI. This CDR3 region has 17 residues. Trimming removed 3 bases from V and 3 bases from J; junction bases left unmatched: 12. This CDR3 reads CASSDPARDYKTDTQYF. As DNA, the CDR3 is TGCGCCAGCAGTGACCCCGCCCGGGACTACAAAACAGATACGCAGTATTTT.

Worth noting for this clonotype: This may arise from a read error, as a much more abundant clone is one base away. The chain is built from TRBV28 and TRBJ2-7; D gene uncertain. CDR1 is MDHEN and CDR2 is SYDVKM in the germline V gene. The CDR3 totals 12 residues. The chain's CDR3 is CASSPPLDEQDF. In DNA form, the CDR3 reads TGTGCCAGCAGTCCACCCCTCGACGAGCAGGACTTC.

This clonotype was seen a handful of times. The chain is built from TRBV2 and TRBJ2-7, with 11 bases lining up with TRBD2. Trimming at V came to 2 bases and at J to 3 bases, leaving 3 bases not matched to a gene. CDR3 length equals 15 residues. CDR1 and CDR2 (germline): SNHLY, FYNNEI. The CDR3 region has the DNA TGTGCCAGCAGTGAAACTAGCGGGAGTAGCTACGAGCAGTACTTC. Translated: CASSETSGSSYEQYF.

This clonotype was detected many times. The chain carries TRBV20-1 and TRBJ2-2; the D call may be TRBD1 or TRBD2 (5 bases each). V lost 1 base and J lost 4, with 13 bases in between. The CDR3 contains 15 residues. CDR1 is DFQATT and CDR2 is SNEGSKA in the germline V gene (reference sequence). The CDR3 DNA follows: TGCAGTGCTAGAGGGCCGGGACGGCTCACCGGGGAGCTGTTTTTT. This translates into CSARGPGRLTGELFF.

This clonotype was seen many times. The rearrangement joins TRBV5-1 to TRBJ1-2; 9 bases agree with TRBD1. The V gene's germline CDR1 is SGHRS and CDR2 YFSETQ. The CDR3 length is 15 residues. The ends lost 0 bases at V and 8 bases at J; junction bases unmatched: 8. CDR3 residues: CASSLATGTGMGYTF. CDR3 nucleotide sequence: TGCGCCAGCAGCTTGGCTACCGGGACAGGGATGGGCTACACCTTC.

This clonotype came up many times. This chain connects TRBV14 to TRBJ1-6, with D unresolved. The CDR3 length is 15 residues. V lost 0 bases and J lost 3, with 6 bases in between. From germline, CDR1 is SGHDN and CDR2 FVKESK. This CDR3 reads CASSQDSYYNSPLHF. In DNA form, the CDR3 reads TGTGCCAGCAGCCAAGACTCCTACTATAATTCACCCCTCCACTTT.

This clonotype was counted at least ten times. CDR3 sequence reads: CASSLGLTEAFF. CDR3 nucleotides: TGTGCCAGCAGCTTAGGGCTCACTGAAGCTTTCTTT. This chain uses TRBV13 with TRBJ1-1; D remains unclear. Trimming took 0 bases from V and 4 from J, leaving 3 bases between them. Germline CDR1 PRHDT, CDR2 FYEKMQ (reference sequence). This CDR3 region has 12 residues.

This clonotype was counted ten times or more. The chain recombines TRBV4-1 with TRBJ2-3, with TRBD2 matching over 13 bases. The germline V gene encodes CDR1 MGHRA and CDR2 YSYEKL. CDR3 size: 16 residues. V was pared by 0 bases and J by 8 bases, with 5 bases of the junction left unmatched. As DNA, the CDR3 is TGCGCCAGCAGCCAAGAAGGACTAGCGGGAGCGTCTACGCAGTATTTT. It encodes CASSQEGLAGASTQYF.

This clonotype showed up many times. The rearrangement links TRBV29-1 to TRBJ1-4; 9 bases are shared with TRBD1. Germline V CDR1 and CDR2: SQVTM, ANQGSEA. The CDR3 covers 13 residues. Trimming took 6 bases from V and 8 from J; bases not matched to a gene: 7. The CDR3 DNA reads TGCAGCGTGTTACAGGGGGCGGGAGAAAAACTGTTTTTT. This sequence encodes CSVLQGAGEKLFF.

This rearrangement joins TRBV16 to TRBJ1-2; D is unclear. The CDR3 is 15 amino acids. V was cut by 0 bases and J by 5 bases, with 13 bases left in between. CDR1 is KGHSY and CDR2 is FQNENV in the germline V gene. As DNA, the CDR3 is TGTGCCAGCAGCCAATCGGAGCGAGTTTCATATGGCTACACCTTC. Translated, it gives CASSQSERVSYGYTF.

This clonotype was counted ten times or more. J is TRBJ2-3 and V is TRBV12-3 or TRBV12-4; D not certain. V lost 2 bases and J 0 bases, leaving 9 bases between the germline ends. CDR3 length: 15 residues. The CDR3 coding sequence is TGTGCCAGCAGTTTATTGGGCAGGAGCACAGATACGCAGTATTTT. Protein product: CASSLLGRSTDTQYF.

This clonotype was recorded many times. The rearrangement links TRBV7-6 to TRBJ1-1, with D unresolved. The CDR3 covers 16 residues. V lost 1 base to trimming and J lost 0 bases, with 12 bases between them. Germline loops: CDR1 SGHVS, CDR2 FNYEAQ. CDR3 loop: CASSLGVGIMNTEAFF. The CDR3 DNA reads as TGTGCCAGCAGCTTAGGGGTGGGAATCATGAACACTGAAGCTTTCTTT.

The chain is built from TRBV7-2 and TRBJ1-1; possible D gene TRBD1, 6 bases. The CDR3 has 16 amino acids. With 6 bases removed from V and 1 base from J, the gap between germline ends came to 18 bases. Germline assignment: CDR1 SGHTA and CDR2 FQGNSA. The CDR3 loop is CASSPTDRTKNTEAFF. As DNA, the CDR3 is TGTGCCAGCAGTCCCACAGACAGGACGAAGAACACTGAAGCTTTCTTT. Using reference TRBV7-2 and TRBJ1-1 for the parts outside the CDR3, the full variable domain is GAGVSQSPSNKVTEKGKDVELRCDPISGHTALYWYRQSLGQGLEFLIYFQGNSAPDKSGLPSDRFSAERTGGSVSTLTIQRTQQEDSAVYLCASSPTDRTKNTEAFFGQGTRLTVV.

This clonotype was counted ten times or more. J is TRBJ2-3 and V is TRBV25-1, with TRBD2 identical over 8 bases. This CDR3 is 18 amino acids long. The trim removed 8 bases at V and 2 bases at J, leaving 18 bases unmatched. CDR1 and CDR2 (germline): MGHDK, SYGVNS. The CDR3 DNA sequence: TGTGCCAGCGGCCCAGGGGTGTCGGGGGGGCTAGACACAGATACGCAGTATTTT. Its translation is CASGPGVSGGLDTDTQYF.

There are many counts of this clonotype. The chain links TRBV5-6 to TRBJ1-6; D ambiguous. V was trimmed by 0 bases and J by 14 bases, leaving 15 bases between them. Germline-derived CDR1 and CDR2 are SGHDT and YYEEEE. This CDR3 is 14 amino acids long. CDR3 residues: CASSLVGARRTLHF. CDR3 nucleotides: TGTGCCAGCAGCTTGGTTGGAGCCCGGCGGACCCTCCACTTT.

This clonotype occurred a few times. This may come from a read error, since a much larger clone is one base off. Likely a read error: the CDR3 ends without its conserved phenylalanine or tryptophan. The rearrangement joins TRBV29-1 to TRBJ1-1; D gene unclear. This CDR3 spans 13 amino acids. Germline CDR1 and CDR2: SQVTM and ANQGSEA. V gave up 6 bases and J gave up 1 base, with 12 bases separating them. The CDR3 loop is CSVIGEANTEAFY. The CDR3 DNA is TGCAGCGTGATCGGGGAGGCGAACACTGAAGCTTTCTAT.

The sample holds a few counts of this clonotype. This may be a read error: a much more frequent sequence differs by one nucleotide. This sequence joins TRBV19 and TRBJ1-1; TRBD1 aligns across 10 bases. Germline V CDR1 and CDR2: LNHDA, SQIVND (reference sequence). The CDR3 sequence is 15 residues long. CDR3 nucleotide sequence: TGTGCCGGTAGTATGTTGACAGGGGGCTACACTGAAGCTTTCTTT. It specifies CAGSMLTGGYTEAFF.

This clonotype was seen repeatedly, ten times or more. The V gene is TRBV12-3 or TRBV12-4, the J gene TRBJ1-1; D not certain. V lost 6 bases, J lost 6 bases, and 11 bases lay in between. This CDR3 comprises 12 residues. The DNA of the CDR3 is TGTGCCAGCAGCCCCGCAGGCGCTGAAGCTTTCTTT. Translation gives CASSPAGAEAFF.

In its sample, this clonotype was seen many times. The J gene is TRBJ1-1, the V gene TRBV20-1; weak D call: TRBD1 (5 bases). V lost 1 base to trimming and J lost 0 bases, with 9 bases between them. The length of the CDR3 is 14 residues. Germline CDR1 reads DFQATT; CDR2 reads SNEGSKA (reference sequence). CDR3 amino acids: CSARATVMNTEAFF. The CDR3 DNA reads TGCAGTGCTAGAGCGACAGTCATGAACACTGAAGCTTTCTTT.

This clonotype has a handful of counts. A much bigger clone sits one base away, suggesting this may be a read error. The chain links TRBV4-3 to TRBJ1-1, with TRBD1 identical over 8 bases. This CDR3 has 13 amino acids. Per germline, CDR1 LGHNA and CDR2 YSLEER. With 4 bases clipped from V and 11 bases from J, the junction kept 9 bases outside the gene matches. This CDR3 reads CASSLPQGASAFF. The CDR3 DNA sequence: TGCGCCAGCAGCCTACCTCAGGGGGCAAGCGCTTTCTTT.

The chain joins TRBV28 to TRBJ2-5, with 10 bases that match TRBD2. The germline gives CDR1 MDHEN, CDR2 SYDVKM. This CDR3 contains 17 residues. V lost 6 bases, J lost 2 bases, and 12 bases stayed unmatched. CDR3 DNA: TGTGCCAGCAGGCACCTACGGGAAGCGGGAGGGCAAGAGACCCAGTACTTC. Translating gives CASRHLREAGGQETQYF.

This clonotype showed up many times. This chain joins TRBV29-1 and TRBJ2-2, with a weak D call TRBD2 (6 bases). V gave up 2 bases and J gave up 8 bases, with 18 bases separating them. This CDR3 comprises 15 residues. Germline V gives CDR1 SQVTM, CDR2 ANQGSEA. The CDR3 DNA reads as TGCAGCGTTGAATGGGCGGGATACACCGTTGGGGAGCTGTTTTTT. Its translation: CSVEWAGYTVGELFF.

The CDR3 loop is CASSLATGGYQETQYF. In DNA form, the CDR3 reads TGTGCCAGCAGCTTAGCGACAGGCGGGTACCAAGAGACCCAGTACTTC. V gene TRBV7-9 combines with J gene TRBJ2-5; TRBD1 is a possible D gene (6 bases). Germline V gene data show CDR1 as SEHNR and CDR2 as FQNEAQ (reference sequence). The CDR3 has 16 residues. Trimming pared 0 bases from V and 0 bases from J, leaving 11 bases between.

This chain joins TRBV6-6 and TRBJ2-7; 7 bases are shared with TRBD2. The V and J ends lost 7 bases and 5 bases, in that order; junction bases with no gene match: 8. Germline-derived CDR1 and CDR2 are MNHNY and SVGAGI (reference sequence). There are 13 residues in the CDR3. DNA for the CDR3: TGTGCCAGCACTCGGGAGGCTCCAAACGAGCAGTACTTC. As protein: CASTREAPNEQYF.

This rearrangement joins TRBV9 to TRBJ2-3; 12 bases are a match to TRBD2. Germline V gene lookup returns CDR1 SGDLS and CDR2 YYNGEE. After removal of 4 bases from V and 3 bases from J, the junction contained 6 bases not matched to a gene. The CDR3 loop spans 16 amino acids. The CDR3 is CASSFRLAGDTDTQYF. CDR3 nucleotides: TGTGCCAGCAGCTTCCGACTAGCGGGAGATACAGATACGCAGTATTTT.

Concerning this clonotype itself: A much larger clone differs by one base, so this may be a read error. This chain connects TRBV12-3 or TRBV12-4 to TRBJ2-3, with D possibly matching TRBD1 (5 bases). This CDR3 is built from 16 residues. Deletions cut 4 bases from V and 6 bases from J, with 20 bases between. The CDR3 coding sequence is TGTGCCAGCAGTTCCTCCGACAGAAGGTCTGAGGATACGCAGTATTTT. It codes for CASSSSDRRSEDTQYF.

For this clonotype: It may be a read error: a sequence one base away is much more abundant. This rearrangement joins TRBV4-1 to TRBJ2-3; possible D gene TRBD2, 7 bases. This CDR3 region has 17 residues. The germline V gene encodes CDR1 MGHRA and CDR2 YSYEKL. CDR3 sequence: CVSSQSIARGGSDTQYF. The CDR3 DNA follows: TGCGTCAGCAGCCAATCTATAGCGAGGGGGGGCAGCGATACGCAGTATTTT.

This clonotype was seen a few times. V gene TRBV6-2 or TRBV6-3 combines with J gene TRBJ1-5, with a possible D match to TRBD1 (5 bases). This CDR3 comprises 15 residues. Germline V gives CDR1 MNHEY, CDR2 SVGEGT. V was pared by 2 bases and J by 1 base, with 9 bases between. Here the CDR3 reads CASSYNGGSNQPQHF. The CDR3 nucleotides are TGTGCCAGCAGTTACAATGGGGGAAGCAATCAGCCCCAGCATTTT.